This T cell receptor beta chain emerged from a study of siplizumab effects on memory and regulatory T cells. Study-level results: Proof of suppressive function in proliferating Tregs from siplizumab cultures was not established. Controls showed an average of around 28% Treg-derived mappable alloreactive CD4+ clones, while siplizumab showed 55% to 80%. In the presence of siplizumab, alloreactive sequences traceable to unstimulated CD4+ memory cells were significantly reduced.

It was 80,000 to 100,000 TCR templates that were assayed per sample. Repertoires were generated with immunoSEQ multiplex PCR, while TCRdb's copy carries only in-frame clones and drops some. The table shows over 90,000 clones, with around nine tenths occurring only once. Worth noting for this clone: Antigen: not known.

The CDR3 sequence is 12 residues long. Trimming shortened V by 2 bases and J by 7 bases, and 9 bases separated the two germline ends. Germline V CDR1 and CDR2: GTSNPN, SVGIG (reference sequence). The gene calls are TRBV30 and TRBJ1-3; D unclear. The specimen was CD4+ T cells sorted from blood. This TCR derives from a human donor in good health. The CDR3 loop reads CAWSTTMNTIYF. The DNA of the CDR3 is TGTGCCTGGAGTACCACGATGAACACCATATATTTT.